The sample holds many counts of the clone carrying this T cell receptor (beta chain). Its target is not known. The data stem from a study of T cells in Graves' hyperthyroidism and ophthalmopathy. Study-wide findings and caveats: A model using 13 V-J features told ophthalmopathy apart from stable hyperthyroidism. The model made its ophthalmopathy prediction, and onset followed a median around six months later.

CDR3 size: 13 residues. Between the trimmed V and J ends, which lost 4 bases and 6 bases, there was a span of 16 bases. Germline V gene sequence: CDR1 DFQATT, CDR2 SNEGSKA (reference sequence). Amplification of TCR beta CDR3 regions was performed using RNA transcripts as template. During a first-round RT-PCR of the TCR CDR3, the HTBI primer set was used. In TCRdb, the multiplex PCR reads were re-called with MiXCR into one record per CDR3 protein. The sample has around 620,000 distinct CDR3 sequences; 16% are singletons. Exclusion followed for patients with uncontrolled infection, other autoimmune disease, pregnancy or lactation. Source material for PBMCs was more than 9.5 ml fresh peripheral blood.

The V gene is TRBV20-1, the J gene TRBJ2-7, with D perhaps being TRBD1 or TRBD2 (6 bases each). Specimen: blood. This TCR derives from a woman aged 25 to 39 with Graves' hyperthyroidism. CDR3 amino acids: CSANGGQLREQYF. CDR3 sequence (DNA): TGCAGTGCTAATGGGGGGCAGCTGCGCGAGCAGTACTTC.